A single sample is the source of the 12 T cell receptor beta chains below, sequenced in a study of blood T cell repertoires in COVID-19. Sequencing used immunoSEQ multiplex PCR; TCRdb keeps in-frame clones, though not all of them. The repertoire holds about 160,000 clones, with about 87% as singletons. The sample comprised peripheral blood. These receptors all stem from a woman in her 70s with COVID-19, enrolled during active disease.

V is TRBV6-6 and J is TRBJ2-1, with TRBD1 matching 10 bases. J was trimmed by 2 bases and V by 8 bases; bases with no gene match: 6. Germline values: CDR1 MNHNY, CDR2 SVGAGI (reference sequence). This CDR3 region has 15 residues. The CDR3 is CASSLGQGTYNEQFF. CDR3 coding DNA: TGTGCCAGCTCCCTGGGACAGGGGACCTACAATGAGCAGTTCTTC.

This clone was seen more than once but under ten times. CDR3: CASSTGQGGSPLHF. CDR3 DNA: TGTGCCAGCAGTACGGGACAGGGTGGCTCACCCCTCCACTTT. The genes are TRBV28 and TRBJ1-6, with 9 bases matching TRBD1. The CDR3 spans 14 residues. Looked up from germline, CDR1 is MDHEN and CDR2 is SYDVKM. J gave up 10 bases and V 5 bases, and 6 bases lay outside the gene matches.

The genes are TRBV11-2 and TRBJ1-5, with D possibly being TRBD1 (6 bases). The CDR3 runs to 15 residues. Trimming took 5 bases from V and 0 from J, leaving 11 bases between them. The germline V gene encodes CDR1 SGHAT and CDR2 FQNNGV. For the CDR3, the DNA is TGTGCCAGCAGCCGTCAGGGGAATAGCAATCAGCCCCAGCATTTT. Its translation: CASSRQGNSNQPQHF.

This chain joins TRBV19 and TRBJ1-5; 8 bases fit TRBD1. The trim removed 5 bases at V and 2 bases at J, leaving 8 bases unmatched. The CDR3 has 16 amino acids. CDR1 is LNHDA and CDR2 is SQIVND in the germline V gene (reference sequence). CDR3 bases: TGTGCCAGTAGTTCGAAGACAGGGGCCGGCAATCAGCCCCAGCATTTT. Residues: CASSSKTGAGNQPQHF. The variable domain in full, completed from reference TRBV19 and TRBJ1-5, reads DGGITQSPKYLFRKEGQNVTLSCEQNLNHDAMYWYRQDPGQGLRLIYYSQIVNDFQKGDIAEGYSVSREKKESFPLTVTSAQKNPTAFYLCASSSKTGAGNQPQHFGDGTRLSIL.

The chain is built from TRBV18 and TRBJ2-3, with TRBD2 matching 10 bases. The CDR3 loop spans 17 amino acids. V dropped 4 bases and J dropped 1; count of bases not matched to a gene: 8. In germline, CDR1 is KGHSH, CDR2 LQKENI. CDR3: CASSLKAGTSGTDTQYF. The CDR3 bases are TGTGCCAGCTCACTAAAAGCCGGGACTAGCGGCACAGATACGCAGTATTTT.

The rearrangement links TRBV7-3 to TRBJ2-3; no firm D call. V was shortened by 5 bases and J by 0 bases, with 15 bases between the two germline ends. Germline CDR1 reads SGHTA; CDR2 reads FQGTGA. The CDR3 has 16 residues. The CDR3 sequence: CASSETTLLSTDTQYF. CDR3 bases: TGTGCCAGCAGCGAGACGACTCTGCTGAGCACAGATACGCAGTATTTT.

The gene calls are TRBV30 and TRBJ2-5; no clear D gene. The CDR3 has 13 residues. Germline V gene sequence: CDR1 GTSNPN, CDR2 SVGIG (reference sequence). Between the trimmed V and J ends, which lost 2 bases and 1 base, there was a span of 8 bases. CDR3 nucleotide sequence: TGTGCCTGGAGTAAGCTCCGCCAAGAGACCCAGTACTTC. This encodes CAWSKLRQETQYF.

DNA of the CDR3: TGTGCCAGCAGCCAAGGGCGGACTAGCGGGACCACAGATACGCAGTATTTT. Its translation is CASSQGRTSGTTDTQYF. The V gene is TRBV4-2, the J gene TRBJ2-3; 12 positions match TRBD2. Germline V gene data show CDR1 as LGHNA and CDR2 as YNFKEQ. CDR3 length: 17 amino acids. The V gene end was trimmed by 1 base and the J gene end by 2 bases; junction bases not matched to a gene: 4.

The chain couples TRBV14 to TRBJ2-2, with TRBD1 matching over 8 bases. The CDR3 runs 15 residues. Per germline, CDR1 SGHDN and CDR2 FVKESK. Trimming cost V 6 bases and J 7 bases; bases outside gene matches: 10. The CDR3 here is CASRTAGGVGGELFF. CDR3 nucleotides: TGTGCCAGCAGGACCGCAGGGGGCGTTGGCGGGGAGCTGTTTTTT.

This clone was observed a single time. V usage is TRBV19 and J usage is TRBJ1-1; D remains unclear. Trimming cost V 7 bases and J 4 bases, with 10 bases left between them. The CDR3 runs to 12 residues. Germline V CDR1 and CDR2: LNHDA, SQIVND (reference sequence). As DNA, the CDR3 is TGTGCCAGTATGAGGCGGCTCACTGAAGCTTTCTTT. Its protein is CASMRRLTEAFF.

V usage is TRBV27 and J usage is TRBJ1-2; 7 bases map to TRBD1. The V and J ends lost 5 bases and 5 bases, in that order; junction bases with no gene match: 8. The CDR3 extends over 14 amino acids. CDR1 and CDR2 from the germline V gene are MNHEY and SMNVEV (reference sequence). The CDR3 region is CASSPGTVDYGYTF. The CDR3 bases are TGTGCCAGCAGTCCGGGGACAGTGGATTATGGCTACACCTTC.

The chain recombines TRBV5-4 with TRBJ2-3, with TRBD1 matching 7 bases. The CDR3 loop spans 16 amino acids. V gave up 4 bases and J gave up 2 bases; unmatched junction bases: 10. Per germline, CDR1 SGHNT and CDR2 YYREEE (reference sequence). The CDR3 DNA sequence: TGTGCCAGCAGCACTCAGACAGGGACCTCCACAGATACGCAGTATTTT. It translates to CASSTQTGTSTDTQYF. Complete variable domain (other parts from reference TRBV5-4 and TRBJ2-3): ETGVTQSPTHLIKTRGQQVTLRCSSQSGHNTVSWYQQALGQGPQFIFQYYREEENGRGNFPPRFSGLQFPNYSSELNVNALELDDSALYLCASSTQTGTSTDTQYFGPGTRLTVL.